This is a list of T cell receptor beta chains from one sample in a study of metastatic and nonmetastatic thyroid tumors. TCRdb reassembled clones from the PCR reads with MiXCR. The sample carries thousands of clones, approximately 30% recorded once. Material: tumor tissue. These receptors were obtained from a male donor with papillary thyroid cancer or a benign thyroid nodule (not recorded which). Some clones in this sample may be carry-over from other donors' samples. Each CDR3 is given with its conserved first and last residue. The D gene is left open where the match is weak. Expanded clones are given a class, and other clones once, few, many or no size at all.

D gene	V gene	clone size	J gene	CDR3 protein	CDR3 DNA
NA	TRBV27	NA	TRBJ2-5	CASSSGRPGRPQYF	TGTGCCAGCAGTTCTGGCAGACCGGGCCGGCCCCAGTACTTC
NA	TRBV5-1	NA	TRBJ2-7	CASSLTADGPYEQYF	TGCGCCAGCAGCTTGACCGCGGACGGCCCCTACGAGCAGTACTTC
NA	TRBV2	NA	TRBJ2-1	CAVPPPLGVQVRNEQFF	TGTGCCGTCCCCCCCCCGCTAGGGGTCCAAGTACGCAATGAGCAGTTCTTC
TRBD2	TRBV7-8	many	TRBJ2-1	CASSLGGAGVQRGEQFF	TGTGCCAGCAGCTTAGGGGGAGCGGGAGTACAAAGGGGTGAGCAGTTCTTC
TRBD1	TRBV14	NA	TRBJ1-6	CASSLSGGGSPLHF	TGTGCCAGCAGCCTCTCAGGGGGAGGTTCACCCCTCCACTTT
NA	TRBV6-1	NA	TRBJ1-5	CASSWVLGSNQPQHF	TGTGCCAGCAGCTGGGTGTTGGGAAGCAATCAGCCCCAGCATTTT
TRBD1	TRBV12-3/TRBV12-4	few	TRBJ1-2	CASSLRQGSYGYTF	TGTGCCAGCAGTCTAAGACAGGGATCCTATGGCTACACCTTC
NA	TRBV28	NA	TRBJ1-6	CVSSTGQGRNSPLHF	TGTGTCAGCAGTACCGGGCAGGGGCGTAATTCACCCCTCCACTTT
NA	TRBV20-1	NA	TRBJ2-3	CSARDLRISTDTQYF	TGCAGTGCTAGAGATCTCCGAATTAGCACAGATACGCAGTATTTT
TRBD2	TRBV7-2	NA	TRBJ2-2	CASSLGYGLATNTGELFF	TGTGCCAGCAGCTTAGGCTACGGACTAGCTACGAACACCGGGGAGCTGTTTTTT
NA	TRBV6-1	NA	TRBJ2-7	CASRSLGGYEQYF	TGTGCCAGCAGGTCGCTCGGGGGTTACGAGCAGTACTTC
NA	TRBV5-1	NA	TRBJ1-4	CASSLGLTVREKLFF	TGCGCCAGCAGCTTGGGTCTAACAGTCCGTGAAAAACTGTTTTTT
TRBD1	TRBV6-2/TRBV6-3	NA	TRBJ1-5	CASREPDRGGTVQPQHF	TGTGCCAGCAGGGAACCCGACAGAGGGGGCACCGTTCAGCCCCAGCATTTT
NA	TRBV4-3	many	TRBJ2-4	CASSQEPRNIQYF	TGCGCCAGCAGCCAAGAGCCGCGGAACATTCAGTACTTC
TRBD2	TRBV27	medium-sized	TRBJ2-2	CASSPSIAGGQNTGELFF	TGTGCCAGCAGTCCCAGCATAGCGGGGGGGCAGAACACCGGGGAGCTGTTTTTT
NA	TRBV15	NA	TRBJ2-3	CATSMLGDTQYF	TGTGCCACCAGCATGCTCGGGGATACGCAGTATTTT
NA	TRBV18	NA	TRBJ2-1	CASSPLGNEQFF	TGTGCCAGCTCACCATTGGGTAATGAGCAGTTCTTC
NA	TRBV28	NA	TRBJ2-2	CASSLRDTNTGELFF	TGTGCCAGCAGTCTCCGGGACACCAACACCGGGGAGCTGTTTTTT
TRBD1	TRBV4-1	NA	TRBJ2-2	CASSSGTGNTGELFF	TGCGCCAGCAGCTCCGGGACAGGGAACACCGGGGAGCTGTTTTTT
NA	TRBV30	medium-sized	TRBJ1-5	CAWSPGTNQPQHF	TGTGCCTGGAGCCCCGGGACAAATCAGCCCCAGCATTTT